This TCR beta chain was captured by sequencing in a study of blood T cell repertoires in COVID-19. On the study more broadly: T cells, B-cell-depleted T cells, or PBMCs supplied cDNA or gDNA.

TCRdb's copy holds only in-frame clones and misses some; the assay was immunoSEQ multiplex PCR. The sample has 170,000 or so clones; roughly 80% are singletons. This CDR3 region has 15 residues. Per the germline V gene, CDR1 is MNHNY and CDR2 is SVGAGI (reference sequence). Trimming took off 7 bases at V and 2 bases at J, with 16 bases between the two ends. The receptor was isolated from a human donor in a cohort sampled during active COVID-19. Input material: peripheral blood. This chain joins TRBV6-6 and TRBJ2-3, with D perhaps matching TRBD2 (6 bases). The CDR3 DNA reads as TGTGCCAGCAATTTAATAGCGGTGGACACAGATACGCAGTATTTT. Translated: CASNLIAVDTDTQYF.